This T cell receptor beta chain comes out of a study of blood T cell repertoires in COVID-19. Study as a whole: COVID-19 samples, acute and convalescent, were from the United States, Italy and Spain. Sources were T cells, B-cell-depleted T cells, or PBMCs; the material itself was cDNA or gDNA.

With 4 bases removed from V and 0 bases from J, the gap between germline ends came to 9 bases. Germline V CDR1 and CDR2: LNHDA, SQIVND (reference sequence). This CDR3 contains 15 residues. Study processing details: Amplification from reference gene primers served as the basis for estimated nucleated cell counts. Generated by immunoSEQ multiplex PCR, the TCRdb table keeps only in-frame clones and is missing some. That table furnishes V, J and clone size, whereas the DNA furnished D and trimming. This table has roughly 340,000 clones, about 93% appearing once. Source material: peripheral blood. The receptor was derived from a woman aged 18-35 years who had recovered from COVID-19. The V and J genes are TRBV19 and TRBJ1-4, with D possibly matching TRBD1 (5 bases). CDR3 nucleotides: TGTGCCAGTAGTAACCGACAGACAACTAATGAAAAACTGTTTTTT. It yields the protein CASSNRQTTNEKLFF. The full variable domain, rest sourced from reference TRBV19 and TRBJ1-4, is DGGITQSPKYLFRKEGQNVTLSCEQNLNHDAMYWYRQDPGQGLRLIYYSQIVNDFQKGDIAEGYSVSREKKESFPLTVTSAQKNPTAFYLCASSNRQTTNEKLFFGSGTQLSVL.